The following is a TCR beta chain sequence with its context. The data derive from a study of CXCR3-negative and CXCR3-positive naive CD8 T cells. The libraries of TRB cDNA were constructed through 5' RACE using UMI labels. TCRdb reanalyzed the 5' RACE reads and collapses them to one entry per CDR3 protein, without DNA. The table lists some 130,000 distinct CDR3 sequences, with 0.29% in the top ten. Per germline, CDR1 MGHDK and CDR2 SYGVNS. The CDR3 runs 17 residues. The genes are TRBV25-1 and TRBJ2-5; TCRdb lists TRBD1, though no DNA is available to test this call. This receptor was obtained from a human donor in good health. Some clones in this sample may be carry-over from other donors' samples. The sequenced sample consisted of naive CXCR3- CD8+ T cells from blood. Subset specified: CD45RO-CCR7+CD27+CD95- naive CD8+ T cells lacking CXCR3 (TNR3-). The CDR3 reads CASSEYIGRRGLETQYF.